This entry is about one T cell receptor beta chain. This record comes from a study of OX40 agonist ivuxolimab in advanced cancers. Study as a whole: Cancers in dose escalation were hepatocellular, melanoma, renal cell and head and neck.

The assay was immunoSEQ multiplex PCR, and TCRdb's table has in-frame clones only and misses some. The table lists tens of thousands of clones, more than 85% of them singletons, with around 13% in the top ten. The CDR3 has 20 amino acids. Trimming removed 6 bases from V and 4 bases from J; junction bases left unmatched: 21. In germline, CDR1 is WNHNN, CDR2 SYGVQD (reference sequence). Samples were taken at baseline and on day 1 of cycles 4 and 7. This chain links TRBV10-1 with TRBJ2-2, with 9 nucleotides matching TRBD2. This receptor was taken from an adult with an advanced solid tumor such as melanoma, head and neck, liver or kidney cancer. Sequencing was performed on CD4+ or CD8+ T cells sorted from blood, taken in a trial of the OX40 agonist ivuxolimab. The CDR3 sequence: CASSARSGRPYFFSTGELFF. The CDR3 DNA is TGCGCCAGCAGCGCCAGGAGCGGGAGGCCGTATTTTTTTAGCACCGGGGAGCTGTTTTTT.